The 5 T cell receptor beta chains given below trace back to one sample, sequenced in a study of blood T cell repertoires in COVID-19. Generated by immunoSEQ multiplex PCR, the TCRdb table keeps only in-frame clones and is missing some. The data show over 200,000 clones, with roughly 89% seen just once and about a tenth held by the top ten. Sequencing used PBMCs or T cells enriched from blood (not recorded which). The source of these receptors is a man between 18 and 35 years old with acute COVID-19.

Here the CDR3 reads CASSYSVTGIDEQFF. CDR3 DNA: TGTGCCAGCAGTTACTCGGTTACAGGGATCGATGAGCAGTTCTTC. This rearrangement joins TRBV6-5 to TRBJ2-1, with a possible D match to TRBD1 (6 bases). In germline, CDR1 is MNHEY, CDR2 SVGAGI. The CDR3 contains 15 residues. V was cut by 0 bases and J by 8 bases, with 14 bases left in between.

The genes are TRBV13 and TRBJ2-4; D perhaps matches TRBD1 (5 bases). This CDR3 is built from 15 residues. Germline V gene sequence: CDR1 PRHDT, CDR2 FYEKMQ (reference sequence). V lost 4 bases, J lost 0 bases, and 10 bases lay in between. CDR3 loop: CASSSTELAKNIQYF. The CDR3 DNA is TGTGCCAGCAGCTCGACAGAGTTAGCCAAAAACATTCAGTACTTC. The whole variable domain, filled in from reference TRBV13 and TRBJ2-4, reads AAGVIQSPRHLIKEKRETATLKCYPIPRHDTVYWYQQGPGQDPQFLISFYEKMQSDKGSIPDRFSAQQFSDYHSELNMSSLELGDSALYFCASSSTELAKNIQYFGAGTRLSVL.

The J gene is TRBJ2-5, the V gene TRBV7-9; D is unclear. Trimming shortened V by 3 bases and J by 3 bases, and 14 bases separated the two germline ends. This CDR3 is 15 amino acids long. Per germline, CDR1 SEHNR and CDR2 FQNEAQ (reference sequence). The CDR3: CASSFYRQVKETQYF. The CDR3 bases are TGTGCCAGCAGCTTCTATCGGCAGGTAAAAGAGACCCAGTACTTC. The variable domain in full, completed from reference TRBV7-9 and TRBJ2-5, reads DTGVSQNPRHKITKRGQNVTFRCDPISEHNRLYWYRQTLGQGPEFLTYFQNEAQLEKSRLLSDRFSAERPKGSFSTLEIQRTEQGDSAMYLCASSFYRQVKETQYFGPGTRLLVL.

The genes are TRBV7-9 and TRBJ2-6; 10 bases map to TRBD1. The CDR3 is 18 residues long. The junction had 9 bases not matched to a gene; V was cut back by 7 bases and J by 0 bases. Germline-derived CDR1 and CDR2 are SEHNR and FQNEAQ (reference sequence). CDR3 DNA: TGTGCCAGCACCCAAAGGGGACAGGGGAGCTCTGGGGCCAACGTCCTGACTTTC. The encoded protein is CASTQRGQGSSGANVLTF.

The gene calls are TRBV11-1 and TRBJ2-5, with D possibly matching TRBD2 (6 bases). Per germline, CDR1 SGHAT and CDR2 FQDESV (reference sequence). Trimming shortened V by 5 bases and J by 4 bases, and 17 bases separated the two germline ends. This CDR3 has 15 amino acids. The CDR3, as DNA: TGTGCCAGCAGCGACCAAGCGGGTACAAGAGAGACCCAGTACTTC. This encodes CASSDQAGTRETQYF.